One and the same sample provided the 14 T cell receptor beta chains below, sequenced in a study of vaccination effects on CD4 cells after COVID-19. These receptors have no known antigen. Expansion of antigen-specific CD4+ T cells with viral peptide pools was carried out by the ViraFEST assay before sequencing. The culture ran for approximately 11 days before CD4+ T cells were isolated. BNT162b2 vaccine or mRNA-1273 vaccine was given to participants in two doses. Produced via immunoSEQ multiplex PCR; TCRdb's table is partial and in-frame only. This table has around 60,000 clones, around 73% appearing once. The sequencing used CD4+ T cells from PBMCs cultured with HCoV-229E spike peptides, collected after COVID-19 vaccination. The receptor set was obtained from a human donor who received a COVID-19 vaccine.

This chain uses TRBV18 with TRBJ1-5; no firm D call. The ends were cut back, 6 bases at V and 3 bases at J, with 12 bases in the middle. This CDR3 has 14 residues. The germline gives CDR1 KGHSH, CDR2 LQKENI. For the CDR3, the DNA is TGTGCCAGCTCGTTCCAGGCACTCAATCAGCCCCAGCATTTT. This sequence encodes CASSFQALNQPQHF.

The chain recombines TRBV25-1 with TRBJ2-2; no clear D. Trimming cost V 5 bases and J 0 bases, with 16 bases left between them. Per the germline V gene, CDR1 is MGHDK and CDR2 is SYGVNS. The CDR3 runs 17 residues. The CDR3 region is CASSTITGRANTGELFF. The CDR3 DNA sequence: TGTGCCAGCAGTACAATAACCGGACGGGCGAACACCGGGGAGCTGTTTTTT.

This clone was recorded once. J is TRBJ1-1 and V is TRBV18; no clear D. Deletions cut 2 bases from V and 3 bases from J, with 7 bases between. The germline V gene has CDR1 KGHSH and CDR2 LQKENI. The CDR3 is 13 residues long. In DNA, the CDR3 is TGTGCCAGCTCACCAGCGGTCGACACTGAAGCTTTCTTT. Residues: CASSPAVDTEAFF.

The V gene is TRBV18, the J gene TRBJ1-2; 8 bases map to TRBD1. The germline V gene encodes CDR1 KGHSH and CDR2 LQKENI. The CDR3 runs 17 residues. V gave up 3 bases and J gave up 2 bases; unmatched junction bases: 11. The CDR3 region is CASSPALQGVSNYGYTF. The CDR3 region has the DNA TGTGCCAGCTCACCGGCATTACAGGGGGTCTCAAACTATGGCTACACCTTC.

V is TRBV7-2 and J is TRBJ2-2, with 10 bases aligning to TRBD2. After removal of 0 bases from V and 5 bases from J, the junction contained 0 bases not matched to a gene. The germline V gene has CDR1 SGHTA and CDR2 FQGNSA. The CDR3 has 15 residues. CDR3 sequence: CASSLALAGTGELFF. The DNA for the CDR3 is TGTGCCAGCAGCTTAGCACTAGCGGGGACCGGGGAGCTGTTTTTT.

The chain joins TRBV3-1 (or the pseudogene TRBV3-2) to TRBJ2-3; TRBD2 aligns across 11 bases. CDR1 and CDR2 (germline): LGHDT, YNNKEL (reference sequence). This CDR3 region has 16 residues. The V gene end was trimmed by 0 bases and the J gene end by 4 bases; junction bases not matched to a gene: 3. CDR3: CASSQDVAGGPDTQYF. CDR3 DNA sequence: TGTGCCAGCAGCCAAGATGTAGCGGGGGGGCCAGATACGCAGTATTTT.

The rearrangement links TRBV7-2 to TRBJ2-2, with 8 positions matching TRBD1. Germline V gene lookup returns CDR1 SGHTA and CDR2 FQGNSA. The trim removed 5 bases at V and 7 bases at J, leaving 6 bases unmatched. The CDR3 consists of 14 residues. CDR3 nucleotide sequence: TGTGCCAGCAGCCGGACAGGGTGGGGCGGGGAGCTGTTTTTT. Translated, it gives CASSRTGWGGELFF.

The chain recombines TRBV18 with TRBJ1-5; 7 bases are a match to TRBD1. V dropped 2 bases and J dropped 2; count of bases not matched to a gene: 0. From germline, CDR1 is KGHSH and CDR2 LQKENI. The CDR3 is 14 residues long. The CDR3 sequence: CASSPGQGNQPQHF. The DNA for the CDR3 is TGTGCCAGCTCACCAGGACAGGGCAATCAGCCCCAGCATTTT.

V gene TRBV18 combines with J gene TRBJ2-1, with 8 bases aligning to TRBD1. The V and J ends lost 4 bases and 5 bases, in that order; junction bases with no gene match: 1. Germline V CDR1 and CDR2: KGHSH, LQKENI. CDR3 length equals 13 residues. The CDR3 sequence is CASSLGQDNEQFF. In nucleotides, the CDR3 is TGTGCCAGCTCACTGGGACAGGACAATGAGCAGTTCTTC.

The chain carries TRBV5-1 and TRBJ2-4; possibly TRBD2 for D (5 bases). The CDR3 totals 15 residues. Trimming stripped 0 bases from V and 3 bases from J, with 10 bases between. The V gene's germline CDR1 is SGHRS and CDR2 YFSETQ. CDR3 nucleotides: TGCGCCAGCAGCTTGGAACTAGTGGGCAAAAACATTCAGTACTTC. Translated, it gives CASSLELVGKNIQYF.

V is TRBV6-4 and J is TRBJ1-6; the match to TRBD1 covers 7 bases. Germline-derived CDR1 and CDR2 are MRHNA and SNTAGT. This CDR3 spans 15 amino acids. Trimming removed 6 bases from V and 5 bases from J; junction bases left unmatched: 7. The CDR3 DNA follows: TGTGCCAGCAGCTTGGACAGGAGGGATAATTCACCCCTCCACTTT. It translates to CASSLDRRDNSPLHF.

V usage is TRBV3-1 (or the pseudogene TRBV3-2) and J usage is TRBJ2-6; possibly TRBD1 for D (5 bases). CDR1 and CDR2 from the germline V gene are LGHDT and YNNKEL (reference sequence). V shed 3 bases and J shed 2 bases, with 5 bases lying between them. The CDR3 length is 14 residues. The CDR3 protein is CASSHRAGANVLTF. CDR3 nucleotide sequence: TGTGCCAGCAGCCACAGGGCTGGGGCCAACGTCCTGACTTTC.

This clone was found a few times. The chain carries TRBV5-4 and TRBJ1-6, with no clear D. This CDR3 is 15 amino acids long. Germline CDR1 is SGHNT and CDR2 is YYREEE (reference sequence). V was shortened by 0 bases and J by 6 bases, with 10 bases between the two germline ends. The CDR3 is CASSLAAGSNSPLHF. CDR3 in DNA: TGTGCCAGCAGCTTGGCGGCAGGAAGTAATTCACCCCTCCACTTT.

This sequence joins TRBV5-1 and TRBJ1-6; 7 bases match TRBD1. This CDR3 region has 14 residues. After removal of 5 bases from V and 5 bases from J, the junction contained 4 bases not matched to a gene. Germline loops: CDR1 SGHRS, CDR2 YFSETQ. CDR3 nucleotide sequence: TGCGCCAGCAGTCAAGGGACAGATAATTCACCCCTCCACTTT. Encoded protein: CASSQGTDNSPLHF.